Sequencing of this TCR beta chain was carried out in a study of control samples from healthy donors and cancer patients. TCRdb keeps only in-frame clones here, not all; method: immunoSEQ multiplex PCR. Here the sample spans 70,000 or so clones, just under 90% being singletons. The sample was PBMCs. The TCR originated in a man between 60 and 75 years old with lung cancer.

Here the CDR3 DNA reads TGTGCCACCAGTCAGGGGGCAAGCAATCAGCCCCAGCATTTT. As protein: CATSQGASNQPQHF. The gene calls are TRBV24-1 and TRBJ1-5; 8 positions match TRBD1. Germline lookup yields CDR1 KGHDR and CDR2 SFDVKD. Trimming took 6 bases from V and 1 from J; bases not matched to a gene: 1. The CDR3 length is 14 residues.